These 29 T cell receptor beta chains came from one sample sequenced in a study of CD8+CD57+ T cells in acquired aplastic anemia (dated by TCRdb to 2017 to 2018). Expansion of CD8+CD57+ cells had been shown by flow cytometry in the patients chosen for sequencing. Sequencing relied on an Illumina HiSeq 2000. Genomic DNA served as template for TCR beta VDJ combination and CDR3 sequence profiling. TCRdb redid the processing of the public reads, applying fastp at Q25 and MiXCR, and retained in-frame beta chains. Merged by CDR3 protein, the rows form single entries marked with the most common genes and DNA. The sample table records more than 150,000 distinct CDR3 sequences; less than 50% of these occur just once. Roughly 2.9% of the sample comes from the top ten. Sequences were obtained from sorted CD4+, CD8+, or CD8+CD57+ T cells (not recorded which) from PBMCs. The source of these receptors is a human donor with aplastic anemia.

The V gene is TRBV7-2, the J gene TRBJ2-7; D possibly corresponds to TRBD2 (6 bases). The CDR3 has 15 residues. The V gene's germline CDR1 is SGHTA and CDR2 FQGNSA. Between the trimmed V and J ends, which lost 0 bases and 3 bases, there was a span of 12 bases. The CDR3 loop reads CASSLASGVGYEQYF. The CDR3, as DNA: TGTGCCAGCAGCTTAGCTTCGGGGGTGGGCTACGAGCAGTACTTC.

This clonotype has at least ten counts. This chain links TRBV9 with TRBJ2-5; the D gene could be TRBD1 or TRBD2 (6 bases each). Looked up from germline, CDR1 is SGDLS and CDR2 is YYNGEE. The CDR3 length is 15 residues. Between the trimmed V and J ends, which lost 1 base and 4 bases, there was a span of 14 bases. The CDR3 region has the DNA TGTGCCAGCAGCGTAATGAAGGGGGGCGCAGAGACCCAGTACTTC. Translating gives CASSVMKGGAETQYF.

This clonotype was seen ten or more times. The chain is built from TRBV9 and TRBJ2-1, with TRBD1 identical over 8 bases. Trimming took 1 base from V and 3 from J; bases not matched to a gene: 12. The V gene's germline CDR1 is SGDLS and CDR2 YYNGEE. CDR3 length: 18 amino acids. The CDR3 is CASSVSAGGQGHYNEQFF. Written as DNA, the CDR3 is TGTGCCAGCAGCGTATCGGCAGGCGGACAGGGACACTACAATGAGCAGTTCTTC.

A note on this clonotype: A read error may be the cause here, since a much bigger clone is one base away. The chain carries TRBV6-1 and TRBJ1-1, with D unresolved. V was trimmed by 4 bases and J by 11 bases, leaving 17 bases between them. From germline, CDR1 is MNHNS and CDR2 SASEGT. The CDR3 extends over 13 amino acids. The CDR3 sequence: CASSVAPQWAAFF. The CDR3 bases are TGTGCCAGCAGTGTGGCTCCACAGTGGGCGGCTTTCTTT.

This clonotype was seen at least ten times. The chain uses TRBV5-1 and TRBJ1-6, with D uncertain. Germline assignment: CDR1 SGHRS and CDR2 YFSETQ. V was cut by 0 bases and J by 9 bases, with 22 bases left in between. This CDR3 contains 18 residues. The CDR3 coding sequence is TGCGCCAGCAGCTTGGAGGTGTCAGCTACCCCCCGTTCTTCACCCCTCCACTTT. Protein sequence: CASSLEVSATPRSSPLHF.

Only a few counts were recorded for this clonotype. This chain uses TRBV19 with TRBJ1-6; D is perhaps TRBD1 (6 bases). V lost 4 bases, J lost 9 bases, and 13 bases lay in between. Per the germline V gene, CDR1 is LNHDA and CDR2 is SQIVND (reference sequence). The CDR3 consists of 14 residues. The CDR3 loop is CASSNTGLGSPLHF. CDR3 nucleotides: TGTGCCAGTAGTAATACAGGGCTCGGTTCACCCCTCCACTTT.

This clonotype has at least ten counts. The CDR3 DNA follows: TGTGCCAGCGGCCGAGGGCTACAGGGGAGCTCCTACGAGCAGTACTTC. Translated, it gives CASGRGLQGSSYEQYF. This chain joins TRBV6-1 and TRBJ2-7; 7 nucleotides line up with TRBD1. After removal of 8 bases from V and 0 bases from J, the junction contained 13 bases not matched to a gene. Germline CDR1 and CDR2: MNHNS and SASEGT. CDR3 length equals 16 residues.

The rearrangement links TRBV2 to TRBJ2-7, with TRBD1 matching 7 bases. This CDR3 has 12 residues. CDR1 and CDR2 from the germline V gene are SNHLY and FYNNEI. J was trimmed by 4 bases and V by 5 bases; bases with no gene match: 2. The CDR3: CASSNRGYEQYF. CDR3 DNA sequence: TGTGCCAGCAGTAACAGGGGATACGAGCAGTACTTC.

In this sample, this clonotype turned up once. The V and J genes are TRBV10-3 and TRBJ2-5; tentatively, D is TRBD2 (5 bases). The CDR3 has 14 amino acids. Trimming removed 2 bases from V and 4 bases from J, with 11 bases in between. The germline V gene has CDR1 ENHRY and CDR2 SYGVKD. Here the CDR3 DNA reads TGTGCCATCAGTGAGATGGGGAGACGAGAGACCCAGTACTTC. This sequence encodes CAISEMGRRETQYF.

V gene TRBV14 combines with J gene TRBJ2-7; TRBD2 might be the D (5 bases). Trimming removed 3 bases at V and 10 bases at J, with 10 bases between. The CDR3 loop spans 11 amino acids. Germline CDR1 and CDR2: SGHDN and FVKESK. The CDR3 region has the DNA TGTGCCAGCAGCCAGGGGAGCCTACAGTACTTC. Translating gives CASSQGSLQYF.

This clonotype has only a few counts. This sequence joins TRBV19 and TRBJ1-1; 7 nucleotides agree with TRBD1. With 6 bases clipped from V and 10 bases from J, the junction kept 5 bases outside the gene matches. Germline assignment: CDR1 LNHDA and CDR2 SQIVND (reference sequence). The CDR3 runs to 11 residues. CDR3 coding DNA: TGTGCCAGTAGCCGCCAGGGGGTAGCTTTCTTT. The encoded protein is CASSRQGVAFF.

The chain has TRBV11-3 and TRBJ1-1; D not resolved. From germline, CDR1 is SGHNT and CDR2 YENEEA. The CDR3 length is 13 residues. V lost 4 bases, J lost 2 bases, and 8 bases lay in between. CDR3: CASSSAVNTEAFF. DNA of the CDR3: TGTGCCAGCAGCTCTGCTGTTAACACTGAAGCTTTCTTT.

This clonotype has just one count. The chain's CDR3 is CASNAGWGLQYGYTF. The CDR3 DNA follows: TGTGCCAGCAACGCCGGATGGGGGCTGCAATATGGCTACACCTTC. V gene TRBV25-1 combines with J gene TRBJ1-2; D perhaps matches TRBD1 (6 bases). Germline CDR1 MGHDK, CDR2 SYGVNS. The CDR3 sequence is 15 residues long. Trimming shortened V by 7 bases and J by 5 bases, and 20 bases separated the two germline ends.

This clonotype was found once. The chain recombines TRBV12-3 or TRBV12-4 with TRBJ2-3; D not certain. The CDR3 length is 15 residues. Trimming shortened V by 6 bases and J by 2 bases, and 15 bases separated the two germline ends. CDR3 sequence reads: CASSFDGIITDTQYF. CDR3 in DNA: TGTGCCAGCAGCTTCGACGGAATAATCACAGATACGCAGTATTTT.

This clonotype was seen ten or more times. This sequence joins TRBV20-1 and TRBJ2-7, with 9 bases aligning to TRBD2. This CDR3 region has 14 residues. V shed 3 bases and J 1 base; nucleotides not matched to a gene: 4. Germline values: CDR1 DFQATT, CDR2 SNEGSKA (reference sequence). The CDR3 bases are TGCAGTGCTAGGAGGGGACTAGCTTCCTACGAGCAGTACTTC. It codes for CSARRGLASYEQYF.

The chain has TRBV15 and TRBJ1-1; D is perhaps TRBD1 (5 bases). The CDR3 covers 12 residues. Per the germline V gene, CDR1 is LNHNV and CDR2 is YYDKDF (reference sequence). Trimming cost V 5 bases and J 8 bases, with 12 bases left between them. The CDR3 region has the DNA TGTGCCACCAGCGCCCCGGCAGGGGAAGCTTTCTTT. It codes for CATSAPAGEAFF.

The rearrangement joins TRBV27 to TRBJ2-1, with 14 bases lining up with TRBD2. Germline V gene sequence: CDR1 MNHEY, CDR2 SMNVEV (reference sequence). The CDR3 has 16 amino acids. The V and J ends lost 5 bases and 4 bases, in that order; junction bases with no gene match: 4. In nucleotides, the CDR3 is TGTGCCAGCAGTATAAGGACTAGCGGGGGGTACAATGAGCAGTTCTTC. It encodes CASSIRTSGGYNEQFF.

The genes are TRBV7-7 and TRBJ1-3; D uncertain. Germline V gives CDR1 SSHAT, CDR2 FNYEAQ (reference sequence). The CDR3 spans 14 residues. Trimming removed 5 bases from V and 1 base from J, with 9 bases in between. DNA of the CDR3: TGTGCCAGCAGCCGAAGAGGGTCTGGAAACACCATATATTTT. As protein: CASSRRGSGNTIYF.

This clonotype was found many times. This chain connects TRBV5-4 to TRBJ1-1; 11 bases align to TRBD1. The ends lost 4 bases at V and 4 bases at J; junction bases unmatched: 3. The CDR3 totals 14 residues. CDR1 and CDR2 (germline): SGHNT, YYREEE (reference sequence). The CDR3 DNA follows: TGTGCCAGCAGCGCCGGACAGGGGGCCACTGAAGCTTTCTTT. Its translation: CASSAGQGATEAFF.

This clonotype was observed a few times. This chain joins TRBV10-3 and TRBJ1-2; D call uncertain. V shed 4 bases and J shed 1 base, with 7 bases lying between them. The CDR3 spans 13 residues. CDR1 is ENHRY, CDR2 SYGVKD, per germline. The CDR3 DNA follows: TGTGCCATCAGTGTCGACGGTAACTATGGCTACACCTTC. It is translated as CAISVDGNYGYTF.

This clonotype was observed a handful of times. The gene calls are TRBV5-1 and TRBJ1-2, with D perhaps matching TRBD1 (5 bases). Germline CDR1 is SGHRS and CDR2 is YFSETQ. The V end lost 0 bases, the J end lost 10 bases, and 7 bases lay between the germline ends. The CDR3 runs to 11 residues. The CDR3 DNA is TGCGCCAGCAGCTTGGAAGGGGACTACACCTTC. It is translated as CASSLEGDYTF.

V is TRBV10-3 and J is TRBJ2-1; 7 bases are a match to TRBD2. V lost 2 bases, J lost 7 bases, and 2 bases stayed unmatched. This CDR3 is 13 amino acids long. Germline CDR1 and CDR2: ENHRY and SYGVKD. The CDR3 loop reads CAISEKGGNEQFF. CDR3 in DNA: TGTGCCATCAGTGAGAAGGGAGGGAATGAGCAGTTCTTC.

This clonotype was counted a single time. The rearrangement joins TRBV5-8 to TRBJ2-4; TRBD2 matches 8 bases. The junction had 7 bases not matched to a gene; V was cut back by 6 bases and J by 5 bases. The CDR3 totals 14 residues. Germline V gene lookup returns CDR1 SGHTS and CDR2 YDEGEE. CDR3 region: CASKPERGQNIQYF. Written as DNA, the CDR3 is TGTGCCAGCAAACCGGAGCGGGGGCAAAACATTCAGTACTTC. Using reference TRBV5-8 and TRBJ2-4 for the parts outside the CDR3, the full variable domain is EAGVTQSPTHLIKTRGQQATLRCSPISGHTSVYWYQQALGLGLQFLLWYDEGEERNRGNFPPRFSGRQFPNYSSELNVNALELEDSALYLCASKPERGQNIQYFGAGTRLSVL.

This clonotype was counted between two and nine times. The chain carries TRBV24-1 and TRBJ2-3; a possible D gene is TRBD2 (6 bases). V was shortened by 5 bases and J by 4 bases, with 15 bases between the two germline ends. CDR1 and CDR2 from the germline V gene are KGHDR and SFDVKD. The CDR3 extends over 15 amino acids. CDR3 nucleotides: TGTGCCACCAGTGCACGGGGGATAAGTGCAGATACGCAGTATTTT. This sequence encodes CATSARGISADTQYF.

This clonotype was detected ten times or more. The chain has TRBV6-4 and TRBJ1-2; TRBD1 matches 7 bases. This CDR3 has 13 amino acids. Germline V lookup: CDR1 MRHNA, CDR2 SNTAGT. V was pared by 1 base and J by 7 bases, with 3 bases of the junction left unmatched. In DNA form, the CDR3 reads TGTGCCAGCAGTGACTACAGGGGAGGTGGCTACACCTTC. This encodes CASSDYRGGGYTF.

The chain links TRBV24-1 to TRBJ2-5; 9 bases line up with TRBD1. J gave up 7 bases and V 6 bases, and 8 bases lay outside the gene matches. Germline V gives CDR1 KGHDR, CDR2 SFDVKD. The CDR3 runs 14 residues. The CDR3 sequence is CATSQTGGTGTQYF. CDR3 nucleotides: TGTGCCACCAGTCAAACAGGGGGCACGGGGACCCAGTACTTC.

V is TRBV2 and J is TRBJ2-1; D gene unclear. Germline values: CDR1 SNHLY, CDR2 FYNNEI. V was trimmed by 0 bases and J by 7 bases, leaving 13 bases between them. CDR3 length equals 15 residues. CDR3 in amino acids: CASSEARTGRNEQFF. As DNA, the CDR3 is TGTGCCAGCAGTGAAGCGCGGACGGGTCGTAATGAGCAGTTCTTC.

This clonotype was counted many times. The CDR3 DNA sequence: TGTGCCAGCAGCGGAACCAACCAGGGAAACATTCAGTACTTC. This encodes CASSGTNQGNIQYF. The genes are TRBV9 and TRBJ2-4, with D possibly matching TRBD1 (5 bases). Per germline, CDR1 SGDLS and CDR2 YYNGEE. Trimming pared 3 bases from V and 6 bases from J, leaving 13 bases between. The CDR3 is 14 amino acids.

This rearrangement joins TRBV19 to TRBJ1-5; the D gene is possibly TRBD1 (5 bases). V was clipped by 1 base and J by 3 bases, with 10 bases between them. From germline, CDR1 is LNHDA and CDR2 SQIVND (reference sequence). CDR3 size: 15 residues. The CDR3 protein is CASSIAGGINQPQHF. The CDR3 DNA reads TGTGCCAGTAGTATAGCCGGGGGGATCAATCAGCCCCAGCATTTT.